This TCR beta chain came from a study of Ad26.COV2.S vaccination and SARS-CoV-2 variants. There are a few counts of this clone. Repertoires were generated with immunoSEQ multiplex PCR, while TCRdb's copy carries only in-frame clones and drops some. The data contain 500,000 or so clones, roughly nine tenths of them singletons. Treatment denoted: some 20 received Ad26.COV2.S at low or high dose, single or two shots; several received placebo; per-sample allocation not given. Day 63 after the first injection of vaccine or placebo was the sampling time. Sequenced here: peripheral blood, sampled in a trial of Ad26.COV2.S vaccine versus placebo. This clonotype was sampled from a person between 18 and 59 years old who received the Ad26.COV2.S COVID-19 vaccine or a placebo.

CDR3: CASSPLTGATEAFF. In nucleotides, the CDR3 is TGTGCCAGCAGCCCTCTGACAGGGGCCACTGAAGCTTTCTTT. This chain connects TRBV9 to TRBJ1-1; 8 nucleotides line up with TRBD1. V gave up 4 bases and J gave up 4 bases; unmatched junction bases: 6. This CDR3 is 14 amino acids long. Per the germline V gene, CDR1 is SGDLS and CDR2 is YYNGEE.